These 29 T cell receptor beta chains share one sample of origin, sequenced in a study of blood T cell repertoires in COVID-19. Libraries were prepared by immunoSEQ multiplex PCR; TCRdb keeps only in-frame clonotypes and omits some of them. The profile shows under 20,000 clones, around nine tenths of them singletons. The sequenced material came from peripheral blood. All receptors come from a human donor in a cohort sampled during active COVID-19.

V and J are TRBV6-5 and TRBJ2-1, with 8 bases lining up with TRBD2. The trim removed 5 bases at V and 1 base at J, leaving 1 base unmatched. The CDR3 runs to 14 residues. CDR1 MNHEY and CDR2 SVGAGI come from the germline V gene. CDR3 coding DNA: TGTGCCAGCAGTACTAGCGGTTCCTACAATGAGCAGTTCTTC. It codes for CASSTSGSYNEQFF.

V gene TRBV2 combines with J gene TRBJ2-3, with no clear D. Per germline, CDR1 SNHLY and CDR2 FYNNEI. The CDR3 is 11 residues long. V lost 5 bases and J lost 4, with 4 bases in between. The CDR3 region has the DNA TGTGCCAGCAGTCAGGCAGATACGCAGTATTTT. This gives the protein CASSQADTQYF.

The genes are TRBV30 and TRBJ2-3, with unresolved D. This CDR3 is built from 14 residues. Germline assignment: CDR1 GTSNPN and CDR2 SVGIG (reference sequence). Trimming pared 5 bases from V and 4 bases from J, leaving 16 bases between. CDR3 residues: CAWSPPGVPDTQYF. The CDR3 DNA reads TGTGCCTGGTCCCCTCCCGGAGTCCCAGATACGCAGTATTTT. Full variable domain (outside the CDR3, taken from reference TRBV30 and TRBJ2-3): SQTIHQWPATLVQPVGSPLSLECTVEGTSNPNLYWYRQAAGRGLQLLFYSVGIGQISSEVPQNLSASRPQDRQFILSSKKLLLSDSGFYLCAWSPPGVPDTQYFGPGTRLTVL.

The J gene is TRBJ2-7, the V gene TRBV5-1, with TRBD1 matching over 8 bases. Trimming cost V 2 bases and J 3 bases; bases outside gene matches: 10. Germline CDR1 and CDR2: SGHRS and YFSETQ. CDR3 length: 16 amino acids. The DNA of the CDR3 is TGCGCCAGCAGCTTTACTACCGGGACAGGAATCTACGAGCAGTACTTC. Translation gives CASSFTTGTGIYEQYF.

In DNA form, the CDR3 reads TGTGCCAGAACGCCCCGAGAGGCTAGCGGGATCCCCTACGAGCAGTACTTC. It specifies CARTPREASGIPYEQYF. This chain connects TRBV27 to TRBJ2-7; 9 bases match TRBD2. Germline V lookup: CDR1 MNHEY, CDR2 SMNVEV (reference sequence). The CDR3 spans 17 residues. Trimming at V came to 9 bases and at J to 2 bases, leaving 17 bases not matched to a gene.

This chain connects TRBV7-9 to TRBJ2-1; D is perhaps TRBD2 (6 bases). CDR1 and CDR2 (germline): SEHNR, FQNEAQ (reference sequence). The CDR3 is 12 residues long. V lost 5 bases and J lost 6, with 8 bases in between. CDR3 amino acids: CASSRDFNEQFF. CDR3 DNA: TGTGCCAGCAGCCGGGACTTCAATGAGCAGTTCTTC. Full variable domain (rest looked up from reference TRBV7-9 and TRBJ2-1): DTGVSQNPRHKITKRGQNVTFRCDPISEHNRLYWYRQTLGQGPEFLTYFQNEAQLEKSRLLSDRFSAERPKGSFSTLEIQRTEQGDSAMYLCASSRDFNEQFFGPGTRLTVL.

The V gene is TRBV10-2, the J gene TRBJ1-5; 8 bases are shared with TRBD1. Germline values: CDR1 WSHSY, CDR2 SAAADI. The V segment lost 3 bases and the J segment 3 bases; nucleotides outside the gene matches: 4. CDR3 size: 15 residues. CDR3 in DNA: TGCGCCAGCAGTGACGGACAGGGATACAATCAGCCCCAGCATTTT. It specifies CASSDGQGYNQPQHF.

The J gene is TRBJ2-3, the V gene TRBV30; D possibly corresponds to TRBD2 (6 bases). The CDR3 has 12 residues. Trimming cost V 4 bases and J 1 base, with 6 bases left between them. CDR1 is GTSNPN and CDR2 is SVGIG in the germline V gene (reference sequence). The CDR3 nucleotides are TGTGCCTGGAAGCGGGGCACAGATACGCAGTATTTT. The encoded protein is CAWKRGTDTQYF.

V and J are TRBV5-4 and TRBJ2-2; 12 nucleotides match TRBD2. The CDR3 length is 16 residues. Losses at the gene ends were 5 bases for V and 4 bases for J; bases not matched to a gene: 6. Germline V lookup: CDR1 SGHNT, CDR2 YYREEE (reference sequence). CDR3 sequence reads: CASSPGTSGPTGELFF. The DNA of the CDR3 is TGTGCCAGCAGTCCCGGGACTAGCGGGCCCACCGGGGAGCTGTTTTTT.

The J gene is TRBJ2-1, the V gene TRBV10-1, with 14 bases identical to TRBD2. Germline values: CDR1 WNHNN, CDR2 SYGVQD (reference sequence). The CDR3 has 18 residues. Losses at the gene ends were 11 bases for V and 2 bases for J; bases not matched to a gene: 14. The CDR3 sequence: CARTLGLAGVSPYNEQFF. The CDR3 bases are TGCGCCCGTACCTTGGGACTAGCGGGAGTTTCCCCCTACAATGAGCAGTTCTTC.

The rearrangement joins TRBV24-1 to TRBJ2-1, with TRBD2 matching over 13 bases. With 6 bases clipped from V and 7 bases from J, the junction kept 8 bases outside the gene matches. The V gene's germline CDR1 is KGHDR and CDR2 SFDVKD. CDR3 length: 16 residues. The CDR3, as DNA: TGTGCCACCAGTTCACCGACTAGCGGGAGGCATAATGAGCAGTTCTTC. This translates into CATSSPTSGRHNEQFF.

The chain joins TRBV28 to TRBJ2-1; 9 bases line up with TRBD1. Trimming at V came to 7 bases and at J to 3 bases, leaving 4 bases not matched to a gene. There are 14 residues in the CDR3. The germline CDR1 and CDR2 sequences are MDHEN and SYDVKM. This CDR3 is CASKTGGLYNEQFF. The CDR3 nucleotides read TGTGCCAGCAAAACAGGGGGCCTCTACAATGAGCAGTTCTTC.

The rearrangement uses TRBV6-6 and TRBJ2-3, with D possibly matching TRBD2 (5 bases). CDR3 length equals 16 residues. V was trimmed by 5 bases and J by 5 bases, leaving 20 bases between them. From germline, CDR1 is MNHNY and CDR2 SVGAGI (reference sequence). Written as DNA, the CDR3 is TGTGCCAGCAGTAACCTGAACGTGGGAGTGGTAGATACGCAGTATTTT. This encodes CASSNLNVGVVDTQYF.

With regard to this clone: This specimen includes other DNA sequences encoding the same CDR3. This chain uses TRBV29-1 with TRBJ1-2, with D maybe TRBD1 (6 bases). Per the germline V gene, CDR1 is SQVTM and CDR2 is ANQGSEA. CDR3 size: 15 residues. V lost 4 bases, J lost 5 bases, and 20 bases lay in between. CDR3 region: CSVVPEGVGWYGYTF. Written as DNA, the CDR3 is TGCAGCGTTGTCCCAGAGGGGGTTGGTTGGTATGGCTACACCTTC.

This chain connects TRBV6-5 to TRBJ2-7; perhaps TRBD2 as D (5 bases). The CDR3 spans 12 residues. Trimming stripped 10 bases from V and 2 bases from J, with 12 bases between. The germline V gene encodes CDR1 MNHEY and CDR2 SVGAGI. The CDR3 here is CATEGGAYEQYF. CDR3 in DNA: TGTGCCACCGAGGGCGGAGCCTACGAGCAGTACTTC.

This chain joins TRBV9 and TRBJ2-3; a weak D match, TRBD2 (5 bases). CDR1 is SGDLS and CDR2 is YYNGEE in the germline V gene. The CDR3 length is 13 residues. V was cut by 3 bases and J by 4 bases, with 9 bases left in between. This chain's CDR3 is CASSGGIADTQYF. The CDR3 nucleotides are TGTGCCAGCAGCGGAGGGATCGCAGATACGCAGTATTTT.

This rearrangement joins TRBV30 to TRBJ1-1; 7 positions agree with TRBD1. The CDR3 spans 14 residues. V shed 2 bases and J 2 bases; nucleotides not matched to a gene: 5. The germline V gene encodes CDR1 GTSNPN and CDR2 SVGIG (reference sequence). In DNA form, the CDR3 reads TGTGCCTGGAGTAGCATAGGGGGCAACACTGAAGCTTTCTTT. This encodes CAWSSIGGNTEAFF.

This sequence joins TRBV5-4 and TRBJ1-4; maybe TRBD1 (5 bases). V was clipped by 3 bases and J by 7 bases, with 13 bases between them. Germline V lookup: CDR1 SGHNT, CDR2 YYREEE (reference sequence). The CDR3 covers 14 residues. The CDR3 region has the DNA TGTGCCAGCAGCTCCAACCTAAGGGGTGAAAAACTGTTTTTT. This sequence encodes CASSSNLRGEKLFF.

The chain links TRBV19 to TRBJ2-3; perhaps TRBD2 as D (5 bases). Between the trimmed V and J ends, which lost 5 bases and 5 bases, there was a span of 8 bases. This CDR3 has 12 residues. Germline V gene lookup returns CDR1 LNHDA and CDR2 SQIVND (reference sequence). Here the CDR3 DNA reads TGTGCCAGTAGTCGGAGCGGAGATACGCAGTATTTT. Its protein product is CASSRSGDTQYF.

This clone was detected once. The rearrangement joins TRBV29-1 to TRBJ2-1; 11 nucleotides line up with TRBD2. V lost 1 base and J lost 7; bases outside the gene matches: 6. This CDR3 is built from 15 residues. Germline-derived CDR1 and CDR2 are SQVTM and ANQGSEA. The CDR3 loop is CSVEVLAGAFNEQFF. Here the CDR3 DNA reads TGCAGCGTTGAAGTACTAGCGGGGGCTTTTAATGAGCAGTTCTTC.

This chain links TRBV4-3 with TRBJ2-1; TRBD2 matches 8 bases. Looked up from germline, CDR1 is LGHNA and CDR2 is YSLEER. J gave up 1 base and V 0 bases, and 8 bases lay outside the gene matches. This CDR3 has 18 amino acids. CDR3 protein: CASSQDPISGASYNEQFF. CDR3 DNA sequence: TGCGCCAGCAGCCAAGACCCAATTAGCGGGGCTTCCTACAATGAGCAGTTCTTC.

The V gene is TRBV9, the J gene TRBJ2-4, with 7 bases fitting TRBD2. The CDR3 has 17 residues. Trimming removed 3 bases from V and 3 bases from J; junction bases left unmatched: 12. CDR1 is SGDLS and CDR2 is YYNGEE in the germline V gene. DNA for the CDR3: TGTGCCAGCAGCGCCCCCCGGGGGAGCGGGGACAAAAACATTCAGTACTTC. Its protein is CASSAPRGSGDKNIQYF.

As for this clone: One end of the junction is discordant with germline, which a read error may explain. The chain couples TRBV27 to TRBJ1-6, with D unclear. The CDR3 is 17 amino acids. Looked up from germline, CDR1 is MNHEY and CDR2 is SMNVEV (reference sequence). The CDR3 nucleotides read TGTGCCAGCAGTCCGGGTGGTAGTATCTCCTATAATTTACCCCTCCACTTT. Its protein product is CASSPGGSISYNLPLHF.

The rearrangement uses TRBV5-6 and TRBJ1-6, with no clear D. Germline V gene data show CDR1 as SGHDT and CDR2 as YYEEEE. Trimming removed 4 bases from V and 8 bases from J, with 10 bases in between. The CDR3 covers 13 residues. The CDR3, as DNA: TGTGCCAGCAGCGCCCCAGCGGATTCACCCCTCCACTTT. Amino acids: CASSAPADSPLHF.

The chain is built from TRBV29-1 and TRBJ2-7, with TRBD2 matching over 10 bases. Germline trimming cut 4 bases from V and 2 bases from J; bases unmatched to any gene: 5. Germline-derived CDR1 and CDR2 are SQVTM and ANQGSEA. The CDR3 sequence is 14 residues long. The CDR3 loop reads CSVAGTSDTYEQYF. CDR3 coding DNA: TGCAGCGTTGCCGGGACTAGCGATACCTACGAGCAGTACTTC.

The CDR3 is CASSAGQEKYNEQFF. In nucleotides, the CDR3 is TGCGCCAGCAGCGCCGGACAGGAAAAGTACAATGAGCAGTTCTTC. The rearrangement uses TRBV4-3 and TRBJ2-1, with TRBD1 matching over 7 bases. The length of the CDR3 is 15 residues. The junction had 8 bases not matched to a gene; V was cut back by 5 bases and J by 4 bases. CDR1 is LGHNA and CDR2 is YSLEER in the germline V gene.

The gene calls are TRBV2 and TRBJ2-2; D possibly corresponds to TRBD1 (5 bases). CDR1 is SNHLY, CDR2 FYNNEI, per germline. V dropped 3 bases and J dropped 2 bases, with 7 bases sitting between them. The CDR3 has 14 residues. For the CDR3, the DNA is TGTGCCAGCAGTGACGACAGAAACACCGGGGAGCTGTTTTTT. Its translation: CASSDDRNTGELFF.

The CDR3 DNA sequence: TGTGCCTGCCGCCCGGACAGGGACCACGAGCAGTACTTC. Amino acids: CACRPDRDHEQYF. This rearrangement joins TRBV6-6 to TRBJ2-7, with 8 bases aligning to TRBD1. Germline V CDR1 and CDR2: MNHNY, SVGAGI (reference sequence). After removal of 11 bases from V and 5 bases from J, the junction contained 11 bases not matched to a gene. The CDR3 runs 13 residues.

The V gene is TRBV7-2, the J gene TRBJ1-1; D remains unclear. The CDR3 spans 15 residues. Trimming took off 4 bases at V and 7 bases at J, with 19 bases between the two ends. The germline V gene has CDR1 SGHTA and CDR2 FQGNSA. The DNA of the CDR3 is TGTGCCAGCAGCTCGACTACCCAAAACCCCCGTGAAGCTTTCTTT. Encoded protein: CASSSTTQNPREAFF.